Listed here are 29 T cell receptor beta chains from one sample, sequenced in a study of T cell responses to AZD1222 COVID-19 vaccine. The data were produced by immunoSEQ multiplex PCR, yet TCRdb's version contains in-frame clones alone and is incomplete. The sample shows about 140,000 clones, about 90% of them seen only once. Sequenced material: peripheral blood, taken 28 days after the second dose of the MenACWY control vaccine. These receptors were collected from an adult who received the MenACWY meningococcal vaccine as a control.

This chain connects TRBV28 to TRBJ1-6; possibly TRBD1 for D (6 bases). V was pared by 6 bases and J by 7 bases, with 13 bases between. CDR3 length equals 14 residues. CDR1 is MDHEN, CDR2 SYDVKM, per germline. CDR3 nucleotide sequence: TGTGCCAGCAGGGGGGGGCTTTGGAATTCACCCCTCCACTTT. Residues: CASRGGLWNSPLHF. The whole variable domain, filled in from reference TRBV28 and TRBJ1-6, reads DVKVTQSSRYLVKRTGEKVFLECVQDMDHENMFWYRQDPGLGLRLIYFSYDVKMKEKGDIPEGYSVSREKKERFSLILESASTNQTSMYLCASRGGLWNSPLHFGNGTRLTVT.

The V gene is TRBV28, the J gene TRBJ1-6; 8 bases are shared with TRBD1. The germline V gene has CDR1 MDHEN and CDR2 SYDVKM. The V and J ends lost 5 bases and 6 bases, in that order; junction bases with no gene match: 9. The CDR3 is 16 amino acids. Written as DNA, the CDR3 is TGTGCCAGCAGTCCGGCCTCGACAGGGGTTAATTCACCCCTCCACTTT. Protein: CASSPASTGVNSPLHF.

The rearrangement joins TRBV18 to TRBJ2-1, with D maybe TRBD2 (7 bases). Germline loops: CDR1 KGHSH, CDR2 LQKENI. The V end was cut by 2 bases, the J end by 6 bases, with 20 bases between. CDR3 length: 17 residues. CDR3 coding DNA: TGTGCCAGCTCACCATCCAAGGGGGGAGGGGCATCCAATGAGCAGTTCTTC. Translated: CASSPSKGGGASNEQFF.

The chain is built from TRBV6-5 and TRBJ2-7; the D gene is possibly TRBD1 (6 bases). The CDR3 has 15 amino acids. Looked up from germline, CDR1 is MNHEY and CDR2 is SVGAGI. Between the trimmed V and J ends, which lost 0 bases and 2 bases, there was a span of 11 bases. The CDR3 coding sequence is TGTGCCAGCAGTTACTCACAGACAGGCCCCTACGAGCAGTACTTC. It yields the protein CASSYSQTGPYEQYF.

The chain recombines TRBV11-2 with TRBJ1-4; perhaps TRBD1 as D (5 bases). The germline V gene has CDR1 SGHAT and CDR2 FQNNGV. The CDR3 totals 14 residues. V was trimmed by 1 base and J by 7 bases, leaving 10 bases between them. CDR3 bases: TGTGCCAGCAGCTTAGCAGGGAGAATTGAAAAACTGTTTTTT. Its protein product is CASSLAGRIEKLFF.

V usage is TRBV6-5 and J usage is TRBJ2-7; 13 bases agree with TRBD2. The CDR3 loop spans 13 amino acids. Germline V gives CDR1 MNHEY, CDR2 SVGAGI. The V gene end was trimmed by 6 bases and the J gene end by 5 bases; junction bases not matched to a gene: 1. The CDR3 DNA reads as TGTGCCAGCAGCACTAGCGGGAGGGACGAGCAGTACTTC. Its translation is CASSTSGRDEQYF.

The chain couples TRBV15 to TRBJ1-2; D gene uncertain. The V gene's germline CDR1 is LNHNV and CDR2 YYDKDF (reference sequence). The CDR3 sequence is 12 residues long. Between the trimmed V and J ends, which lost 1 base and 3 bases, there was a span of 3 bases. The CDR3 nucleotides read TGTGCCACCAGCAGAGGGGACTATGGCTACACCTTC. It is translated as CATSRGDYGYTF.

The V call is TRBV19, the J call TRBJ2-2; D call uncertain. The length of the CDR3 is 14 residues. V was shortened by 10 bases and J by 4 bases, with 16 bases between the two germline ends. Germline assignment: CDR1 LNHDA and CDR2 SQIVND (reference sequence). The CDR3 nucleotides read TGTGCCACGATCCGACACTCAGGCACCGGGGAGCTGTTTTTT. Its protein product is CATIRHSGTGELFF.

The rearrangement links TRBV7-2 to TRBJ1-6; 8 positions match TRBD1. After removal of 5 bases from V and 8 bases from J, the junction contained 11 bases not matched to a gene. The CDR3 extends over 16 amino acids. CDR1 and CDR2 from the germline V gene are SGHTA and FQGNSA. DNA of the CDR3: TGTGCCAGCAGCCCCCGGGGGGGGACAGGAGATTCACCCCTCCACTTT. Translated: CASSPRGGTGDSPLHF.

This chain joins TRBV7-9 and TRBJ1-2, with 9 bases that match TRBD1. Germline lookup yields CDR1 SEHNR and CDR2 FQNEAQ (reference sequence). The CDR3 has 15 residues. Trimming cost V 2 bases and J 4 bases; bases outside gene matches: 5. Here the CDR3 DNA reads TGTGCCAGCAGCTTAACCGGGACAGGGAGCTATGGCTACACCTTC. This encodes CASSLTGTGSYGYTF.

The J gene is TRBJ2-1, the V gene TRBV3-1 (or the pseudogene TRBV3-2); 10 bases match TRBD2. The CDR3 extends over 16 amino acids. CDR1 LGHDT and CDR2 YNNKEL come from the germline V gene (reference sequence). V was clipped by 2 bases and J by 5 bases; unmatched bases: 6. The CDR3 loop is CASSQTIGTSDNEQFF. The CDR3 DNA reads as TGTGCCAGCAGCCAAACGATAGGGACTAGCGACAATGAGCAGTTCTTC.

The V call is TRBV11-2, the J call TRBJ2-7; tentatively, D is TRBD1 (6 bases). The CDR3 is made up of 13 amino acids. CDR1 and CDR2 (germline): SGHAT, FQNNGV. Trimming cost V 5 bases and J 4 bases, with 12 bases left between them. The CDR3 reads CASSVDRKYEQYF. The DNA for the CDR3 is TGTGCCAGCAGCGTCGACAGGAAATACGAGCAGTACTTC.

V usage is TRBV20-1 and J usage is TRBJ2-7; 11 positions match TRBD2. Germline lookup yields CDR1 DFQATT and CDR2 SNEGSKA (reference sequence). The CDR3 has 14 amino acids. V dropped 3 bases and J dropped 2; count of bases not matched to a gene: 3. This CDR3 reads CSASETSGAYEQYF. CDR3 bases: TGCAGTGCTAGTGAGACTAGCGGGGCCTACGAGCAGTACTTC.

The chain has TRBV7-2 and TRBJ2-3; TRBD2 is a possible D gene (6 bases). The V end lost 5 bases, the J end lost 0 bases, and 9 bases lay between the germline ends. Germline CDR1 reads SGHTA; CDR2 reads FQGNSA. The CDR3 has 14 residues. CDR3 loop: CASSRSGSTDTQYF. The CDR3 DNA sequence: TGTGCCAGCAGCCGCAGCGGGAGCACAGATACGCAGTATTTT. The whole variable domain, filled in from reference TRBV7-2 and TRBJ2-3, reads GAGVSQSPSNKVTEKGKDVELRCDPISGHTALYWYRQSLGQGLEFLIYFQGNSAPDKSGLPSDRFSAERTGGSVSTLTIQRTQQEDSAVYLCASSRSGSTDTQYFGPGTRLTVL.

The chain carries TRBV15 and TRBJ2-7; 10 bases line up with TRBD1. V lost 5 bases, J lost 2 bases, and 3 bases stayed unmatched. This CDR3 has 14 amino acids. Germline V gene data show CDR1 as LNHNV and CDR2 as YYDKDF (reference sequence). The DNA for the CDR3 is TGTGCCACCAGCCGGGACAGGGGACCCTACGAGCAGTACTTC. Translating it yields CATSRDRGPYEQYF.

V and J are TRBV7-2 and TRBJ1-6; D gene unclear. The germline V gene has CDR1 SGHTA and CDR2 FQGNSA. This CDR3 comprises 12 residues. Trimming took 5 bases from V and 7 from J, leaving 6 bases between them. Here the CDR3 reads CASSPQNSPLHF. CDR3 bases: TGTGCCAGCAGCCCACAAAATTCACCCCTCCACTTT.

The rearrangement links TRBV7-2 to TRBJ2-5; 12 bases are shared with TRBD2. The V gene end was trimmed by 5 bases and the J gene end by 2 bases; junction bases not matched to a gene: 6. This CDR3 has 16 amino acids. Germline lookup yields CDR1 SGHTA and CDR2 FQGNSA. The CDR3 region is CASSPTSGGGQETQYF. As DNA, the CDR3 is TGTGCCAGCAGCCCGACTAGCGGGGGAGGGCAAGAGACCCAGTACTTC.

V and J are TRBV11-3 and TRBJ2-2; tentatively, D is TRBD1 (6 bases). The CDR3 runs 16 residues. V lost 0 bases and J lost 2, with 10 bases in between. Germline V lookup: CDR1 SGHNT, CDR2 YENEEA. The CDR3 DNA follows: TGTGCCAGCAGCTTAGACTTCAGGGGAAACACCGGGGAGCTGTTTTTT. Protein: CASSLDFRGNTGELFF.

The V call is TRBV30, the J call TRBJ2-3, with 10 nucleotides matching TRBD1. V was pared by 5 bases and J by 2 bases, with 13 bases of the junction left unmatched. This CDR3 is 17 amino acids long. Germline assignment: CDR1 GTSNPN and CDR2 SVGIG (reference sequence). CDR3 protein: CAWRDRGTKGPTDTQYF. CDR3 bases: TGTGCCTGGCGGGACAGGGGAACTAAAGGGCCCACAGATACGCAGTATTTT.

This clone was observed a single time. V gene TRBV28 combines with J gene TRBJ2-3, with D perhaps TRBD2 (6 bases). Per germline, CDR1 MDHEN and CDR2 SYDVKM. V was shortened by 7 bases and J by 3 bases, with 14 bases between the two germline ends. The CDR3 extends over 14 amino acids. The CDR3 spells CASKGGIRTDTQYF. Here the CDR3 DNA reads TGTGCCAGCAAGGGCGGGATACGTACAGATACGCAGTATTTT.

The chain joins TRBV5-5 to TRBJ1-5, with a weak D call TRBD1 (5 bases). Between the trimmed V and J ends, which lost 5 bases and 1 base, there was a span of 10 bases. CDR3 length equals 14 residues. The germline V gene encodes CDR1 SGHKS and CDR2 YYEKEE (reference sequence). DNA of the CDR3: TGTGCCAGCAGATGGGACCCGAGCAATCAGCCCCAGCATTTT. This sequence encodes CASRWDPSNQPQHF.

This clone has just one count. The chain recombines TRBV10-3 with TRBJ2-6; the D gene is possibly TRBD1 (6 bases). The ends were cut back, 0 bases at V and 1 base at J, with 16 bases in the middle. The CDR3 runs 19 residues. CDR1 ENHRY and CDR2 SYGVKD come from the germline V gene. The CDR3 reads CAISESQGIGASGANVLTF. Written as DNA, the CDR3 is TGTGCCATCAGTGAGTCTCAGGGGATAGGGGCGTCTGGGGCCAACGTCCTGACTTTC.

This chain links TRBV2 with TRBJ2-7, with a possible D match to TRBD2 (6 bases). The germline gives CDR1 SNHLY, CDR2 FYNNEI. This CDR3 spans 12 amino acids. Trimming cost V 5 bases and J 3 bases, with 8 bases left between them. The CDR3: CASSSGGYEQYF. CDR3 DNA: TGTGCCAGCAGTTCCGGGGGCTACGAGCAGTACTTC.

The chain combines TRBV15 with TRBJ1-1, with D possibly being TRBD1 (5 bases). The CDR3 covers 15 residues. Germline CDR1 reads LNHNV; CDR2 reads YYDKDF (reference sequence). V shed 0 bases and J shed 8 bases, with 16 bases lying between them. The CDR3 bases are TGTGCCACCAGCAGAGATCAGGTGGGGAAGGGGGAAGCTTTCTTT. Translating it yields CATSRDQVGKGEAFF.

The count of this clone is one. The genes are TRBV7-2 and TRBJ2-1; 9 nucleotides line up with TRBD1. The V and J ends lost 0 bases and 9 bases, in that order; junction bases with no gene match: 6. CDR1 is SGHTA and CDR2 is FQGNSA in the germline V gene. CDR3 size: 15 residues. Written as DNA, the CDR3 is TGTGCCAGCAGCTTAGCCGCCGGGACAGGGATTGAGCAGTTCTTC. This encodes CASSLAAGTGIEQFF.

This clone was found once. J is TRBJ2-3 and V is TRBV19; TRBD1 or TRBD2 may be the D gene (6 bases each). This CDR3 has 14 amino acids. Trimming took off 5 bases at V and 2 bases at J, with 11 bases between the two ends. The germline gives CDR1 LNHDA, CDR2 SQIVND (reference sequence). CDR3 sequence reads: CASSRGLDTDTQYF. Here the CDR3 DNA reads TGTGCCAGTAGTCGGGGGCTCGACACAGATACGCAGTATTTT.

V gene TRBV7-2 combines with J gene TRBJ2-1; weak D call: TRBD1 (5 bases). This CDR3 contains 13 residues. V was shortened by 5 bases and J by 15 bases, with 20 bases between the two germline ends. In germline, CDR1 is SGHTA, CDR2 FQGNSA. The CDR3 spells CASSPREQGTRFF. The CDR3 DNA follows: TGTGCCAGCAGCCCCCGCGAGCAGGGCACGAGGTTCTTC.

The chain carries TRBV6-1 and TRBJ2-4; TRBD1 or TRBD2 may be the D gene (5 bases each). This CDR3 comprises 15 residues. Trimming took off 1 base at V and 0 bases at J, with 7 bases between the two ends. Germline CDR1 is MNHNS and CDR2 is SASEGT. The CDR3 here is CASSEGGIAKNIQYF. The CDR3 DNA follows: TGTGCCAGCAGTGAAGGGGGGATAGCCAAAAACATTCAGTACTTC.

The rearrangement uses TRBV7-2 and TRBJ2-7, with 14 bases aligning to TRBD2. V shed 3 bases, J shed 0 bases, and the junction held 10 bases outside the gene matches. The CDR3 covers 19 residues. Germline V lookup: CDR1 SGHTA, CDR2 FQGNSA. CDR3 loop: CASSFTGTSGGRTSYEQYF. The CDR3 DNA sequence: TGTGCCAGCAGCTTCACCGGGACTAGCGGGGGACGCACCTCCTACGAGCAGTACTTC. Full variable domain (outside the CDR3, taken from reference TRBV7-2 and TRBJ2-7): GAGVSQSPSNKVTEKGKDVELRCDPISGHTALYWYRQSLGQGLEFLIYFQGNSAPDKSGLPSDRFSAERTGGSVSTLTIQRTQQEDSAVYLCASSFTGTSGGRTSYEQYFGPGTRLTVT.